This T cell receptor (beta chain) was sequenced in a study of T cell responses to AZD1222 COVID-19 vaccine (dated by TCRdb to the early 2020s). Broadly, across the study: Because spike-specific TCR depth and breadth did not differ between the two schedules, AZD1222 recipients who got a second dose at roughly 4 weeks were pooled with those who got a second dose at roughly 12 weeks. TCR sequencing covered approximately 230 trial participants: 200 to 220 given two doses of AZD1222 and 26 given two doses of MenACWY control vaccine. Enrollment into the trials was organized by age into subgroups of 18-55, 56-69 and 70-plus years, and those subgroups contained roughly 150, 30 and 60 TCR-sequenced participants, respectively. The full study reports these points: Conclusions about previously exposed vaccinees are limited because only five to seven AZD1222 recipients were SARS-CoV-2 seropositive at baseline. After two AZD1222 doses, spike-specific TCR breadth and depth were significantly higher than at day 0 and than in MenACWY recipients. Nearly half of unique spike-specific TCRs reportedly recognized epitopes outside regions mutated in the B.1.351 and B.1.1.7 variants. The 56-69-year group was small, and its depth increase did not reach significance, likely because of low power. Participants were mostly white British, with more females than males. The authors suggested clonal diversity may have been underestimated. No day 14 peak-response samples were available, so repertoires were characterized only after the peak T cell response. Vaccine-associated CD4 TCRs spanned the whole spike protein, with dominant responses in regions 160-218 and 743-854.

With respect to this clone: No antigen is known for it. Base-call qualities are not available, and no considerably larger clone is one nucleotide away.

In the paper's terms, the time point label means: baseline before first vaccination. Vaccinee samples came from UK trials COV001 and COV002, including a single-blind randomized controlled phase 2/3 trial of AZD1222 (ChAdOx1 nCoV-19) in healthy adults. Trial participant PBMC samples were collected at day 0 and day 28 after the second dose for TCRbeta chain sequencing. The CDR3 regions of human TCRbeta chains were analyzed by immunosequencing. Per the original workflow: TCRs in the repertoires were compared against a reference library of SARS-CoV-2-specific TCRs that had been generated with the MIRA antigen-specificity platform. Breadth meant the fraction of unique TCRs that were SARS-CoV-2-associated, whereas depth meant the fraction of total T cells that were SARS-CoV-2-associated. Using the MIRA data, each spike-specific TCR was mapped to the spike region that the TCR reacts to and placed in a CD4 or CD8 class. Log10-transformed breadth and depth values were compared by one-way ANOVA with Sidak's multiple comparisons tests. In TCRdb, the immuneACCESS table is reduced to in-frame sequences with V and J assigned. These tables do not hold every clone; where another copy was compared, an unresolved V gene accounts for under half, and the others remain unexplained. That table furnishes V, J and clone size, whereas the DNA furnished D and trimming. Across this sample there are more than 85,000 clones, with around nine tenths seen only once. The ten largest make up approximately 17% of the sample.

Sequences SGHVS (CDR1) and FNYEAQ (CDR2) are obtained from the germline V gene. V is cut back by 1 base and J by 3 bases, with 4 bases in the junction unmatched. Counted from cysteine to phenylalanine, this CDR3 has 16 amino acids. Just the 48-base CDR3 DNA is kept, in frame starting at base 1. This specimen was peripheral blood, taken on day 0 of AZD1222 vaccination. The chain couples TRBV7-6 to TRBJ2-1; TRBD2 agrees with 9 junctional bases. This receptor was obtained from an adult in good health. Here the CDR3 is given as CASSLGGGRVYNEQFF. The nucleotide sequence reads TGTGCCAGCAGCTTAGGTGGCGGGAGGGTCTACAATGAGCAGTTCTTC.